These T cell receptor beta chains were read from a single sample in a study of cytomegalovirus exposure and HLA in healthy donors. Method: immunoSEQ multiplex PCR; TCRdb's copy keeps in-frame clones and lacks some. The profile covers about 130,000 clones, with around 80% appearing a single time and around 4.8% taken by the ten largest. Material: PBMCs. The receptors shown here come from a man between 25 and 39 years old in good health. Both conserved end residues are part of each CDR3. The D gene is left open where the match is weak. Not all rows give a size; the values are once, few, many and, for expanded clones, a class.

TGTGCCAGCAGTTCGCCTCTAGCGTTCGCCAAAAACATTCAGTACTTC,CASSSPLAFAKNIQYF,TRBV27,TRBJ2-4,-,-
TGTGCCAGCAGCCTACATCCCGAGCGGGAGCAAGGAGATACGCAGTATTTT,CASSLHPEREQGDTQYF,TRBV7-8,TRBJ2-3,-,TRBD2
TGTGCCAGCAGCTTCAACCCGACATCCTACGAGCAGTACTTC,CASSFNPTSYEQYF,TRBV11-3,TRBJ2-7,-,-
TGTGCCAGCAGTCGTCGCGCGGGGGGGCTAAACGAGCAGTACTTC,CASSRRAGGLNEQYF,TRBV6-5,TRBJ2-7,-,TRBD2
TGTGCCAGCAGCTTAACCCAGCGGGAGGTCGATGAGCAGTTCTTC,CASSLTQREVDEQFF,TRBV7-9,TRBJ2-1,-,TRBD2
TGTGCCAGCAGCCGGGACAGGGGGTTGGACATTCAGTACTTC,CASSRDRGLDIQYF,TRBV7-6,TRBJ2-4,-,TRBD1
TGCGCCAGCAGCCAGACAGGGTATGGCTACACCTTC,CASSQTGYGYTF,TRBV5-1,TRBJ1-2,-,TRBD1
TGCGCCAGCAGCCGGACAGGGGAAGAGACCCAGTACTTC,CASSRTGEETQYF,TRBV10-1,TRBJ2-5,-,TRBD1
TGTGCCAGCAGCAAAGACAGATTAGGCGGAGGGCGGGAGGGCCCCAGCTCCTACAATGAGCAGTTCTTC,CASSKDRLGGGREGPSSYNEQFF,TRBV21-1,TRBJ2-1,-,-
TGCAGCGTTGAAGGGGAGGTTGGGGGTCTATTCTATGGCTACACCTTC,CSVEGEVGGLFYGYTF,TRBV29-1,TRBJ1-2,-,-
TGTGCCAGCAGCTTGGACAGGGGTTGGACCGGGGAGCTGTTTTTT,CASSLDRGWTGELFF,TRBV5-4,TRBJ2-2,once,TRBD1
TGTGCAGTCGGAGGGAATGAGCAGTTCTTC,CAVGGNEQFF,TRBV6-1,TRBJ2-1,-,-
TGTGCCAGCTCAGCGGACAGAACCGAGCAGTACTTC,CASSADRTEQYF,TRBV18,TRBJ2-7,-,-
TGCGCCAGCAGCAACATTGCGGGGCGCGGGGAGCAGTACTTC,CASSNIAGRGEQYF,TRBV5-1,TRBJ2-7,-,-
TGTGCCAGTAGTATATTAGGAGGGCGGGAGCTGTTTTTT,CASSILGGRELFF,TRBV19,TRBJ2-2,-,-